This T cell receptor beta chain was recorded in a study of blood T cell repertoires in COVID-19. Whole-study context: Researchers got acute and convalescent COVID-19 samples from the United States, Italy and Spain. Sample material is recorded as cDNA or gDNA derived from T cells, B-cell-depleted T cells, or PBMCs.

This CDR3 comprises 15 residues. V shed 2 bases, J shed 3 bases, and the junction held 3 bases outside the gene matches. Per germline, CDR1 SGHAT and CDR2 FQNNGV. Assay: immunoSEQ multiplex PCR; the TCRdb copy retains only in-frame clones and omits some. This table holds 180,000 or so clones, roughly 87% found once. This clone was counted a single time. The sequencing sample was made of PBMCs or T cells enriched from blood (not recorded which). The sequence was obtained from a man aged 45-65 years who had recovered from COVID-19. V gene TRBV11-2 combines with J gene TRBJ2-1, with TRBD2 matching over 8 bases. The CDR3: CASSLISGNYNEQFF. CDR3 coding DNA: TGTGCCAGCAGCTTAATTAGCGGGAACTACAATGAGCAGTTCTTC.